Below are 8 T cell receptor beta chains sequenced from a single sample in a study of blood T cell repertoires in COVID-19. Here immunoSEQ multiplex PCR was the method, and the copy in TCRdb shows in-frame clones only, minus some. Of 46,000 or so clones in the sample, roughly 86% were seen once. Source material: peripheral blood. The receptors here all came from a man aged 60-69 years with active or convalescent COVID-19.

The table lists this clone with a few counts. Other DNA sequences of this sample code for an identical CDR3. The rearrangement uses TRBV2 and TRBJ1-3; D is uncertain. The V end lost 8 bases, the J end lost 6 bases, and 14 bases lay between the germline ends. Germline-derived CDR1 and CDR2 are SNHLY and FYNNEI. CDR3 size: 13 residues. In nucleotides, the CDR3 is TGTGCCAGCGCGGGCAGCACCATAAACACCATATATTTT. Translation: CASAGSTINTIYF.

CDR3 region: CASSDQGFYGYTF. CDR3 DNA sequence: TGTGCCAGCAGTGACCAGGGGTTCTATGGCTACACCTTC. This sequence joins TRBV2 and TRBJ1-2; D is perhaps TRBD1 (6 bases). Germline CDR1 is SNHLY and CDR2 is FYNNEI. V was clipped by 3 bases and J by 4 bases, with 9 bases between them. The CDR3 runs to 13 residues.

J is TRBJ2-7 and V is TRBV10-1, with TRBD2 identical over 8 bases. The germline gives CDR1 WNHNN, CDR2 SYGVQD (reference sequence). Unmatched junction bases numbered 16, after V lost 10 bases and J lost 5 bases. The CDR3 covers 15 residues. The CDR3 spells CATDLWAGGKHEQYF. The CDR3 bases are TGCGCCACAGACCTGTGGGCGGGGGGAAAACACGAGCAGTACTTC.

The V gene is TRBV5-4, the J gene TRBJ2-7; 7 nucleotides line up with TRBD1. V trimming: 3 bases; J trimming: 1 base; junction bases outside the gene matches: 16. CDR1 is SGHNT and CDR2 is YYREEE in the germline V gene (reference sequence). This CDR3 comprises 18 residues. For the CDR3, the DNA is TGTGCCAGCAGCTCTTCACAGGGGCTGACTATAAAGTCCTACGAGCAGTACTTC. As protein: CASSSSQGLTIKSYEQYF.

The chain joins TRBV28 to TRBJ1-2; TRBD1 aligns across 7 bases. Germline V gives CDR1 MDHEN, CDR2 SYDVKM. The V and J ends lost 8 bases and 2 bases, in that order; junction bases with no gene match: 5. The CDR3 loop spans 13 amino acids. CDR3 sequence: CASLDRRNYGYTF. CDR3 DNA: TGTGCCAGCTTGGACAGGCGCAACTATGGCTACACCTTC.

This chain connects TRBV7-3 to TRBJ1-5; TRBD1 might be the D (6 bases). Deletions cut 5 bases from V and 6 bases from J, with 17 bases between. This CDR3 spans 15 amino acids. CDR1 is SGHTA, CDR2 FQGTGA, per germline. CDR3 nucleotides: TGTGCCAGCAGCCCACAGGGAATGTTGGGTCAGCCCCAGCATTTT. Translating it yields CASSPQGMLGQPQHF.

This chain links TRBV7-2 with TRBJ1-5, with a possible D match to TRBD1 (5 bases). The V end lost 2 bases, the J end lost 6 bases, and 14 bases lay between the germline ends. CDR1 and CDR2 (germline): SGHTA, FQGNSA. The CDR3 consists of 15 residues. The CDR3 coding sequence is TGTGCCAGCAGCTTATGGGCGGGACCAAGTCAGCCCCAGCATTTT. It encodes CASSLWAGPSQPQHF.

The CDR3 bases are TGTGCCAGCAGCCCAGGAAGCTCTGGAAACACCATATATTTT. Translation: CASSPGSSGNTIYF. This sequence joins TRBV6-5 and TRBJ1-3; D remains ambiguous. V was clipped by 6 bases and J by 0 bases, with 9 bases between them. The CDR3 runs to 14 residues. Per the germline V gene, CDR1 is MNHEY and CDR2 is SVGAGI.